This TCR beta chain is drawn from a study of shared clonotypes between healthy human individuals. Study background: Aged 18 to 49, the donors were a couple of women and a few men.

The CDR3 spans 15 residues. V lost 5 bases to trimming and J lost 4 bases; unmatched junction nucleotides: 10. Per the germline V gene, CDR1 is MDHEN and CDR2 is SYDVKM. DNA at approximately 200 ng, 25,000 to 30,000 T cell genomes, went into sorted-subset replicate PCRs. Using immunoSEQ multiplex PCR, the repertoire was profiled, and TCRdb retains in-frame clones only, with some absent. Here the sample spans about 1.5 million clones, 98% being singletons. The sequence was obtained from a man aged 25-40 years in good health. The rearrangement joins TRBV28 to TRBJ2-5; 7 nucleotides match TRBD1. Sequenced material: naive CD4+ T cells sorted from blood. Subset noted: CD45RA+ positively selected. The DNA of the CDR3 is TGTGCCAGCAGTAGGGCCCCGACAGGGCCAGAGACCCAGTACTTC. Encoded protein: CASSRAPTGPETQYF.